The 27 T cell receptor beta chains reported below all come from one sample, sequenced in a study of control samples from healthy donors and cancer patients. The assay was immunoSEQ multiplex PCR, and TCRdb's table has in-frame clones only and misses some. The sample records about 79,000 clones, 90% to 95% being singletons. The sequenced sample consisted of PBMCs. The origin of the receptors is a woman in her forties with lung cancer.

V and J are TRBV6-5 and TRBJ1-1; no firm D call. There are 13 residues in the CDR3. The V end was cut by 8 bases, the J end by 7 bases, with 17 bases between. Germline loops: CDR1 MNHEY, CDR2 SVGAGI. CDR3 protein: CASRYLGGDEAFF. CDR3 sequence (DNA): TGTGCCAGCCGGTATCTGGGCGGCGATGAAGCTTTCTTT.

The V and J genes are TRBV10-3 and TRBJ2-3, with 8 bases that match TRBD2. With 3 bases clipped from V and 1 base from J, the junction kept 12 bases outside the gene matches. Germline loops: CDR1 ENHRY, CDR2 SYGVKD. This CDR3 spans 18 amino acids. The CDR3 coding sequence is TGTGCCATCAGTGAATTGCGCGACGCGGGGGGTCGCACAGATACGCAGTATTTT. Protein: CAISELRDAGGRTDTQYF.

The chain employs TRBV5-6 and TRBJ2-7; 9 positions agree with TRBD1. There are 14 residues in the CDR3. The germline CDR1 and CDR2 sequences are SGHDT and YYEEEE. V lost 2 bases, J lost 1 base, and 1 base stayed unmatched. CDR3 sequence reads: CASSFGQGSYEQYF. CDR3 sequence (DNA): TGTGCCAGCAGCTTTGGACAGGGGTCCTACGAGCAGTACTTC.

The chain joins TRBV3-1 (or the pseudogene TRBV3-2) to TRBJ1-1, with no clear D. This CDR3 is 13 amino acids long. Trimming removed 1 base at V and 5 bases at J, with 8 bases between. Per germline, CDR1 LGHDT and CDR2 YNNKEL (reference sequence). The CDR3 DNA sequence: TGTGCCAGCAGCCAAGCCGAGGGAACTGAAGCTTTCTTT. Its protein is CASSQAEGTEAFF.

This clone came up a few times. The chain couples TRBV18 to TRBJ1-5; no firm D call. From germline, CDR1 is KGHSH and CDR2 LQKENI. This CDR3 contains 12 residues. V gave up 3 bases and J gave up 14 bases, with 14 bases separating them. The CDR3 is CASSPEKGTEHF. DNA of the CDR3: TGTGCCAGCTCACCCGAGAAGGGTACGGAGCATTTT.

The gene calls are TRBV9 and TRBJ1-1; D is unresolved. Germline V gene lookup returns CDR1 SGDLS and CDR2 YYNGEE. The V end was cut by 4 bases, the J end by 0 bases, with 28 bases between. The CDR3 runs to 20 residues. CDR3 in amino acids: CASSYNVGSSANGLNTEAFF. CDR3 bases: TGTGCCAGCAGCTATAATGTAGGGTCAAGCGCGAATGGTCTGAACACTGAAGCTTTCTTT.

The CDR3 spells CSASQNPNTGELFF. The CDR3 DNA sequence: TGCAGTGCTAGTCAAAACCCGAACACCGGGGAGCTGTTTTTT. The gene calls are TRBV20-1 and TRBJ2-2; D call uncertain. The CDR3 sequence is 14 residues long. Trimming shortened V by 3 bases and J by 0 bases, and 8 bases separated the two germline ends. Germline values: CDR1 DFQATT, CDR2 SNEGSKA (reference sequence).

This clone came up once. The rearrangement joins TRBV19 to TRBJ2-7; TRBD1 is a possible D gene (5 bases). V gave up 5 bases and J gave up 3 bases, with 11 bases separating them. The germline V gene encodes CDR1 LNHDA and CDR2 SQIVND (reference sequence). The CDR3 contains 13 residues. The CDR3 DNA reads TGTGCCAGTAGTCAGACAGAAATCTACGAGCAGTACTTC. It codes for CASSQTEIYEQYF.

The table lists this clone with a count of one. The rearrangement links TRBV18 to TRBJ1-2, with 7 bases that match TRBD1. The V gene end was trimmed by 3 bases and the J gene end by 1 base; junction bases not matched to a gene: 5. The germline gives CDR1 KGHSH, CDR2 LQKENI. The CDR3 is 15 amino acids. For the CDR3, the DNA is TGTGCCAGCTCACCTGACGGGACAGTTAACTATGGCTACACCTTC. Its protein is CASSPDGTVNYGYTF.

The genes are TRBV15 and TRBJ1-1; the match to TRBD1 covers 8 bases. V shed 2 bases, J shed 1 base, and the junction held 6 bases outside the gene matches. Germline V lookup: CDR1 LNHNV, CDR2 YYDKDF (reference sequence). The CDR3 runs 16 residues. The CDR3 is CATSRSPGTGNTEAFF. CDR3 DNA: TGTGCCACCAGCAGATCACCCGGGACAGGGAACACTGAAGCTTTCTTT.

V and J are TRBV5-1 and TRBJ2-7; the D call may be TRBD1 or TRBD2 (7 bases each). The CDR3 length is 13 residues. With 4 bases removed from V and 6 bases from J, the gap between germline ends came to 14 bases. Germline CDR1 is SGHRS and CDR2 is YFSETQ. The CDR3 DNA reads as TGCGCCAGCAGCCGGGGCAGGGGGGGCGAGCAGTACTTC. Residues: CASSRGRGGEQYF.

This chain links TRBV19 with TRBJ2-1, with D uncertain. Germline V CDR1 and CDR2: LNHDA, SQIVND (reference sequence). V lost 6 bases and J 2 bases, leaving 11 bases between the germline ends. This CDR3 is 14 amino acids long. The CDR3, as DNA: TGTGCCAGTAGCCCCACGGGTACCTACAATGAGCAGTTCTTC. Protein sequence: CASSPTGTYNEQFF.

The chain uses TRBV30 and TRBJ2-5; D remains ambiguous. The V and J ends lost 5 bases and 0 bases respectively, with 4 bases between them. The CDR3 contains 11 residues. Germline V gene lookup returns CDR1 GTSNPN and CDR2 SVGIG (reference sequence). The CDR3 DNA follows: TGTGCCTGGGGGGACCAAGAGACCCAGTACTTC. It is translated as CAWGDQETQYF.

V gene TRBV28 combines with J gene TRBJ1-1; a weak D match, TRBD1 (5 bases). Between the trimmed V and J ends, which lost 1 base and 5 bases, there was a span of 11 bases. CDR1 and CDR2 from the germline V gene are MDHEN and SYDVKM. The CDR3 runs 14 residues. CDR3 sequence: CASSLFRGGTEAFF. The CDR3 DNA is TGTGCCAGCAGTTTATTTCGGGGCGGGACTGAAGCTTTCTTT.

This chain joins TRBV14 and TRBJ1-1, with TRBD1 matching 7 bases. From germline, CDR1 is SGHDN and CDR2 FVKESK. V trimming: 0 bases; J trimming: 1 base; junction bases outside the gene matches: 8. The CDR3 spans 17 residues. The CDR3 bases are TGTGCCAGCAGCCAAGAGGGGGGGACAGAGGCGAACACTGAAGCTTTCTTT. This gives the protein CASSQEGGTEANTEAFF. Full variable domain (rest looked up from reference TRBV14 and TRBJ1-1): EAGVTQFPSHSVIEKGQTVTLRCDPISGHDNLYWYRRVMGKEIKFLLHFVKESKQDESGMPNNRFLAERTGGTYSTLKVQPAELEDSGVYFCASSQEGGTEANTEAFFGQGTRLTVV.

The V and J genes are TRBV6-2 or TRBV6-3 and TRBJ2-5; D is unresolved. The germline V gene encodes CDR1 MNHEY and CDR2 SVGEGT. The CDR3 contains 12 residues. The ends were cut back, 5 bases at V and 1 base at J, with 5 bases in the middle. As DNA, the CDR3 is TGTGCCAGCAGTGACATCCAAGAGACCCAGTACTTC. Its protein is CASSDIQETQYF.

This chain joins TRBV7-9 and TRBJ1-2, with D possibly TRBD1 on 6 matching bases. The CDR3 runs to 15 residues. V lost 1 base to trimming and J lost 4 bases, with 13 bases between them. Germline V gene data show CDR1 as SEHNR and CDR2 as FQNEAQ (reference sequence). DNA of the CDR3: TGTGCCAGCAGCTTAGATAGGGGGGGTTCCTATGGCTACACCTTC. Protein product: CASSLDRGGSYGYTF.

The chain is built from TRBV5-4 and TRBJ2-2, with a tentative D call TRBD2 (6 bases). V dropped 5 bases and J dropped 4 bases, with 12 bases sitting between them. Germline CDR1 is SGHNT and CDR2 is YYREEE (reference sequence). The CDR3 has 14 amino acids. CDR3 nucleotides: TGTGCCAGCAGGGGGGGAGGAGGCACCGGGGAGCTGTTTTTT. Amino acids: CASRGGGGTGELFF.

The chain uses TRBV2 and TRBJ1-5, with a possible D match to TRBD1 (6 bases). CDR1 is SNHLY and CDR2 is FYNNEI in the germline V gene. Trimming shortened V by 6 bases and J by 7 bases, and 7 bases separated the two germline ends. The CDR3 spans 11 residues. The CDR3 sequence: CASRDRQPQHF. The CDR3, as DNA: TGTGCCAGCAGGGACAGACAGCCCCAGCATTTT. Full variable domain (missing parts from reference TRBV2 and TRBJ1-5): EPEVTQTPSHQVTQMGQEVILRCVPISNHLYFYWYRQILGQKVEFLVSFYNNEISEKSEIFDDQFSVERPDGSNFTLKIRSTKLEDSAMYFCASRDRQPQHFGDGTRLSIL.

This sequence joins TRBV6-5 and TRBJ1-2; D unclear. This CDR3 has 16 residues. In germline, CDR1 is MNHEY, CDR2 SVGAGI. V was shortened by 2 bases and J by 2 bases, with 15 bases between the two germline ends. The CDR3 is CASSYNPNGNNYGYTF. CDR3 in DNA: TGTGCCAGCAGTTACAATCCCAACGGGAACAACTATGGCTACACCTTC.

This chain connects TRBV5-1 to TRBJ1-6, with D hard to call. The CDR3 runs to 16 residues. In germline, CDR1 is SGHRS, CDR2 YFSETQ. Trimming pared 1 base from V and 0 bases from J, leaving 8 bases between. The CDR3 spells CASSLSAGSYNSPLHF. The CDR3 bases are TGCGCCAGCAGCTTGTCCGCCGGCTCCTATAATTCACCCCTCCACTTT.

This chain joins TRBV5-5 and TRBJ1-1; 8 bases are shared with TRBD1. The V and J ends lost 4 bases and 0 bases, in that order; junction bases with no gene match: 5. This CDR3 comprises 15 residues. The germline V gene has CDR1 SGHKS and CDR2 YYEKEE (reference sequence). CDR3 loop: CASSVGQGLNTEAFF. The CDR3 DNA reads TGTGCCAGCAGCGTCGGACAGGGATTGAACACTGAAGCTTTCTTT.

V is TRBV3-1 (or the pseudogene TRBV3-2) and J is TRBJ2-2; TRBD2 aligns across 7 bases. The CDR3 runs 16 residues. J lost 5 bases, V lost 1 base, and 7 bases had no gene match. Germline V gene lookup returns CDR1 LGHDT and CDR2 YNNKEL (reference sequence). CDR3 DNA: TGTGCCAGCAGCCAAGTAATCCGGGGAGGGACCGGGGAGCTGTTTTTT. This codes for CASSQVIRGGTGELFF.

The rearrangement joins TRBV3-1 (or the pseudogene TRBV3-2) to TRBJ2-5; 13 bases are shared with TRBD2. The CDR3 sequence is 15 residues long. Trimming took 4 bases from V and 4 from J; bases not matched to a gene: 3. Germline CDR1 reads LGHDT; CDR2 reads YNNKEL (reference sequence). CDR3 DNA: TGTGCCAGCAGCCTAAGGACTAGCGGGGGAGAGACCCAGTACTTC. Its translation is CASSLRTSGGETQYF.

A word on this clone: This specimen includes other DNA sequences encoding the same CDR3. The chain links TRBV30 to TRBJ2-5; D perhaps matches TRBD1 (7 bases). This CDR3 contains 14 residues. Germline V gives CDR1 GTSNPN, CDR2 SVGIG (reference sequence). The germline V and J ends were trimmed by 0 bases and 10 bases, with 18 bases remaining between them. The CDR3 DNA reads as TGTGCCTGGAGTGTGGGGGGTCCCCAGGGGGGCCAGTACTTC. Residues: CAWSVGGPQGGQYF.

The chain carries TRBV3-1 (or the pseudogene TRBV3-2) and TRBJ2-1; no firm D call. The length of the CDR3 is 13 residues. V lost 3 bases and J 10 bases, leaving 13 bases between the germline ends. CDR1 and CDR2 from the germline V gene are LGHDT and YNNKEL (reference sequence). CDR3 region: CASSQVSAGEQFF. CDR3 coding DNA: TGTGCCAGCAGCCAGGTGAGCGCCGGGGAGCAGTTCTTC.

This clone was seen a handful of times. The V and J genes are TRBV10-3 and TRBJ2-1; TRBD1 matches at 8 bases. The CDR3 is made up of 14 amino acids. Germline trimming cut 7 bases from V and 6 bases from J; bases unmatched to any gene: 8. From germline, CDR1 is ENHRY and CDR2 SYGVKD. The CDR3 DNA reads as TGTGCCATCATGGAGCAGGGGGCTCCCAATGAGCAGTTCTTC. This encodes CAIMEQGAPNEQFF.